The 6 T cell receptor beta chains below were found in one sample sequenced in a study of T cells in Graves' hyperthyroidism and ophthalmopathy. What was amplified from RNA transcripts were TCR beta CDR3 regions. HTBI primers were used for first-round RT-PCR of the TCR CDR3. TCRdb processed the multiplex PCR reads anew with MiXCR; each CDR3 protein has one entry. Seen here are more than 500,000 distinct CDR3 sequences, about 16% observed once, and the top ten hold about 31%. The sequencing sample was made of blood. The receptors here all came from a young woman with Graves' ophthalmopathy.

This clonotype occurred many times. The chain employs TRBV28 and TRBJ1-1; 7 bases agree with TRBD1. The CDR3 runs to 14 residues. Germline CDR1 MDHEN, CDR2 SYDVKM. Trimming at V came to 5 bases and at J to 1 base, leaving 4 bases not matched to a gene. This chain's CDR3 is CASSLTGANTEAFF. CDR3 bases: TGTGCCAGCAGTCTTACAGGGGCGAACACTGAAGCTTTCTTT.

This clonotype occurred many times. The chain couples TRBV6-2 or TRBV6-3 to TRBJ2-3; maybe TRBD2 (5 bases). V dropped 8 bases and J dropped 2 bases, with 17 bases sitting between them. The CDR3 sequence is 15 residues long. In germline, CDR1 is MNHEY, CDR2 SVGEGT. The CDR3 here is CASDIGITLTDTQYF. CDR3 DNA: TGTGCCAGCGATATCGGGATCACCCTCACAGATACGCAGTATTTT.

This clonotype was counted ten times or more. The J gene is TRBJ1-1, the V gene TRBV5-1; D gene uncertain. The length of the CDR3 is 16 residues. Trimming stripped 0 bases from V and 2 bases from J, with 14 bases between. Looked up from germline, CDR1 is SGHRS and CDR2 is YFSETQ. The CDR3, as DNA: TGCGCCAGCAGCTTGGTAATGAGTCTCGCCAACACTGAAGCTTTCTTT. This encodes CASSLVMSLANTEAFF.

This clonotype has at least ten counts. The CDR3 DNA reads TGTGCCAGCAGCCAAGATATGCGGGAACAGGGGGAGACCCAGTACTTC. This encodes CASSQDMREQGETQYF. The gene calls are TRBV4-2 and TRBJ2-5, with D tentatively TRBD1 (7 bases). The CDR3 contains 16 residues. V was cut by 0 bases and J by 5 bases, with 16 bases left in between. The germline V gene encodes CDR1 LGHNA and CDR2 YNFKEQ.

This clonotype was counted many times. The J gene is TRBJ2-1, the V gene TRBV2; D is unresolved. Germline V gives CDR1 SNHLY, CDR2 FYNNEI. This CDR3 comprises 12 residues. V was clipped by 3 bases and J by 9 bases, with 9 bases between them. CDR3 DNA sequence: TGTGCCAGCAGTGATGGCGTCGGTGAGCAGTTCTTC. This translates into CASSDGVGEQFF.

There are many counts of this clonotype. The rearrangement uses TRBV28 and TRBJ1-1; 10 bases align to TRBD1. The CDR3 has 14 amino acids. V dropped 6 bases and J dropped 5; count of bases not matched to a gene: 6. Looked up from germline, CDR1 is MDHEN and CDR2 is SYDVKM. Written as DNA, the CDR3 is TGTGCCAGCAGCGAGGGACAGGGGAGGACTGAAGCTTTCTTT. Its translation is CASSEGQGRTEAFF.